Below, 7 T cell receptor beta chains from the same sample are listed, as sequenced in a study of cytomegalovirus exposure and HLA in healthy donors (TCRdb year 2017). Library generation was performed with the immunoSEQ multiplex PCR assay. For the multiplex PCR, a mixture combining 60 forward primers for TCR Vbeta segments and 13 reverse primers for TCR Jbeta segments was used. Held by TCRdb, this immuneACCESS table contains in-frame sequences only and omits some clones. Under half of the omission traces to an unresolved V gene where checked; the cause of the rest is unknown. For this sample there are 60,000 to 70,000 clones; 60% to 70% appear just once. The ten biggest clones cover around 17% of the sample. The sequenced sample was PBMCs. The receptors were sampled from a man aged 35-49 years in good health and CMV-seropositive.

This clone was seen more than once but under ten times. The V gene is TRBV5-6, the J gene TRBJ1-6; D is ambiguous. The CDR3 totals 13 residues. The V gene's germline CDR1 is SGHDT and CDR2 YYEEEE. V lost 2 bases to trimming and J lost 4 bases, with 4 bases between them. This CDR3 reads CASSFKYNSPLHF. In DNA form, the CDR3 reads TGTGCCAGCAGCTTCAAATATAATTCACCCCTCCACTTT.

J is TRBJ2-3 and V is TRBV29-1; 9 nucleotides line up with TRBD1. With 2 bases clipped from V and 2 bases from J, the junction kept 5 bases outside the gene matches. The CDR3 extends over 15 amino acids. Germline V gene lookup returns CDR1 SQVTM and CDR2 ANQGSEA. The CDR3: CSVEFRDRATDTQYF. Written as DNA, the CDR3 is TGCAGCGTTGAATTCCGGGACAGGGCCACAGATACGCAGTATTTT.

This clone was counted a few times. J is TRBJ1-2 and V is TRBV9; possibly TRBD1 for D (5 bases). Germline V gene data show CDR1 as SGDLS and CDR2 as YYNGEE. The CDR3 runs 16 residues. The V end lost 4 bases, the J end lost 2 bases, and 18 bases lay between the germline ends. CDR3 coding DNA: TGTGCCAGCAGCTCAGAGGTGTTGGGACTAAACTATGGCTACACCTTC. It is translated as CASSSEVLGLNYGYTF.

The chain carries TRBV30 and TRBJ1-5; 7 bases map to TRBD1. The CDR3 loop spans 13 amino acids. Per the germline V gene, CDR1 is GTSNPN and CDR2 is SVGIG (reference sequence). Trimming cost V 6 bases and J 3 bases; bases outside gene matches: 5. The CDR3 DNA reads TGTGCCTGCAGACAGGGCACCAATCAGCCCCAGCATTTT. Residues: CACRQGTNQPQHF.

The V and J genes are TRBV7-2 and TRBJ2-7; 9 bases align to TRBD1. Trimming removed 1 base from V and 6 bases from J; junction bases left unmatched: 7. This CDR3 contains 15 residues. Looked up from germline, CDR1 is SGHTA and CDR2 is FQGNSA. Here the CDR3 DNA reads TGTGCCAGCAGCTTAGGCGGGACAGGGTCTCGCGAGCAGTACTTC. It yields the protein CASSLGGTGSREQYF.

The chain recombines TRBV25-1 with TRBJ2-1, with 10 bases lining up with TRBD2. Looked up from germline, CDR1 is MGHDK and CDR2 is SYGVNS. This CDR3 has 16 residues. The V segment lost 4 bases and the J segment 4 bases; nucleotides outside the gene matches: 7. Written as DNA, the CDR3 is TGTGCCAGCAGTGCCTTAGCGGGGGGCTTATACAATGAGCAGTTCTTC. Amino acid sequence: CASSALAGGLYNEQFF.

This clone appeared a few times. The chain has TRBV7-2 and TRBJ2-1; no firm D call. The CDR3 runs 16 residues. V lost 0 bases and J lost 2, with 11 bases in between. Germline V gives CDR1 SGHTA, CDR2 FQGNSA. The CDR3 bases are TGTGCCAGCAGCTTAGCGCCAGTTCTCCCCTACAATGAGCAGTTCTTC. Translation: CASSLAPVLPYNEQFF. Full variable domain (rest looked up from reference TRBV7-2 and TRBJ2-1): GAGVSQSPSNKVTEKGKDVELRCDPISGHTALYWYRQSLGQGLEFLIYFQGNSAPDKSGLPSDRFSAERTGGSVSTLTIQRTQQEDSAVYLCASSLAPVLPYNEQFFGPGTRLTVL.